This T cell receptor beta chain was sequenced for a study of T cells in tuberculosis (dated by TCRdb to the late 2010s). With regard to the full study: To characterize T cells specific for the mycobacterial lipid antigen glucose monomycolate (GMM), the study used CD1B tetramers together with high-throughput TCR immunosequencing. A South African clinical cohort compared IGRA-negative adolescents, IGRA-positive adolescents with latent tuberculosis and adults with active tuberculosis, ten per group. Active tuberculosis patient PBMC were archived before or within 7 days of starting standard anti-tuberculosis treatment. The paper's findings and limits, for the study overall: With the diverse GMM-specific repertoire as input, a classifier achieved 87% accuracy (AUROC 0.75 to 0.9), whereas GEM motif frequencies as input gave more than 55% accuracy. Clinical samples were selected based on which cryopreserved specimens were available, and the active tuberculosis cases were adults whereas the controls were adolescents. Active tuberculosis TCR-alpha repertoires showed smaller mean NN-distances to GMM-specific TCRs than IGRA-negative controls, suggesting clonal expansion of these TCRs. The smaller NN-distances in active tuberculosis patients were driven in part by shorter CDR3-alpha lengths, while the difference seen for TCR-beta was not statistically significant.

On this clone: Its specific antigen is unknown. No base qualities exist here, and no much larger clone lies one base off it.

Explained via the paper, the time point label denotes: new active TB diagnosis, blood taken before or within 7 days of starting treatment. Patients with active tuberculosis were defined as newly diagnosed, HIV-seronegative South African adults aged 18 years or older. Confirmation of active tuberculosis came from positive sputum smear microscopy and/or a positive M. tuberculosis culture. Unsorted cryopreserved PBMC were immunosequenced, covering on average about 100,000 T cells per clinical donor. The immunoSEQ multiplex PCR assay was used to generate TCR libraries, with TCR-beta and/or TCR-alpha/delta assays applied to each sample. The amplified TCR libraries were sequenced on the Illumina high-throughput platform. The paper's processing steps were these. Clustering and dimensionality reduction relied on pairwise TCRdist distances among GMM-specific receptors from T cells that were either sorted ex vivo or expanded in vitro. Each clinical repertoire was scored by mean NN-distance, the average TCRdist to the nearest 10% of tetramer-positive reference sequences. GEM TCR motif frequency was calculated as the fraction of unique TCRs that matched known GEM sequences by V/J usage and CDR3 length. Active tuberculosis was classified by linear discriminant analysis with leave-one-out cross-validation, implemented in scikit-learn. TCRdb stores this immuneACCESS table with in-frame sequences only. Part of the clones is absent; in the studies checked, under half of the shortfall reflects unresolved V genes, and no reason is known for the rest. Clonal size and the V and J genes are those of that table, whereas D and trimming came from the DNA. Counted in this sample were tens of thousands of clones; 91% of them appeared once. About 2.4% of the sample comes from the top ten.

Sequencing used PBMCs, obtained at tuberculosis diagnosis. This TCR came from an adult with tuberculosis.

The CDR3 region has the sequence CATPDQRSSRETGEKLFF. The nucleotide sequence is TGTGCCACCCCTGACCAGAGGTCGAGCCGGGAGACTGGCGAAAAACTGTTTTTT. The rearranged segments are TRBV15 and TRBJ1-4, with no reliable assignment of the D segment. The CDR3 numbers 18 residues from cysteine through phenylalanine. The DNA shown is the 54-base CDR3, in frame from base 1. V gives up 8 bases and J gives up 8 bases, and the segment between their germline ends measures 30 bases. The germline V gene (reference sequence) supplies CDR1 LNHNV and CDR2 YYDKDF.